The TCR beta chain under discussion was sequenced for a study of blood T cell repertoires in COVID-19. About the research overall: Sites across the United States, Italy and Spain contributed samples from acute and convalescent COVID-19. PBMCs, B-cell-depleted T cells, or T cells provided the cDNA or gDNA that made up the material.

The CDR3 is made up of 14 amino acids. Germline CDR1 reads MNHEY; CDR2 reads SVGEGT. V lost 3 bases, J lost 3 bases, and 11 bases lay in between. Authors' data handling: For nucleated cells, counts were estimated from reference gene primer amplification. The data were produced by immunoSEQ multiplex PCR, yet TCRdb's version contains in-frame clones alone and is incomplete. The V and J calls and the clone size are those of that table, but D and trimming were determined from the DNA. This sample has tens of thousands of clones, with approximately 92% found just once. This clone was seen more than once but under ten times.

Sequenced: peripheral blood. The chain recombines TRBV6-2 or TRBV6-3 with TRBJ2-5; D call uncertain. This receptor was identified in a man between 60 and 75 years old with active COVID-19. CDR3 coding DNA: TGTGCCAGCAGTTATTCGGGTTCCAAAGAGACCCAGTACTTC. Encoded protein: CASSYSGSKETQYF.